A selection of T cell receptor beta chains follows, all from one sample in a study of T cell changes during pregnancy in multiple sclerosis. TCRdb's copy holds only in-frame clones and misses some; the assay was immunoSEQ multiplex PCR. The profile shows about 50,000 clones, 90% to 95% of them singletons. The source was CD8+ T cells from peripheral blood mononuclear cells, collected before pregnancy. The receptors were gathered from a female donor with multiple sclerosis, enrolled in a pregnancy study. CDR3s include the opening cysteine and the closing phenylalanine or tryptophan. A D gene is named only where the DNA matches it firmly. Size tells how often a clone was seen (once, few, many) or the class of an expanded clone, and some rows leave it out.

CDR3 protein: CASSIRSYEQYF; CDR3 DNA: TGTGCCAGCAGCATTCGTAGCTACGAGCAGTACTTC; J gene: TRBJ2-7; clone size: NA; V gene: TRBV5-6; CDR3 length: 12; D gene: NA
CDR3 protein: CASSSGGWGYTF; CDR3 DNA: TGTGCCAGCAGCTCGGGGGGCTGGGGCTACACCTTC; J gene: TRBJ1-2; clone size: NA; V gene: TRBV7-9; CDR3 length: 12; D gene: NA
CDR3 protein: CASSLNPRSYNEQFF; CDR3 DNA: TGTGCCAGCAGCTTGAACCCACGGTCCTACAATGAGCAGTTCTTC; J gene: TRBJ2-1; clone size: NA; V gene: TRBV5-6; CDR3 length: 15; D gene: NA
CDR3 protein: CASSIGAGEGYEQYF; CDR3 DNA: TGTGCCAGTAGTATAGGGGCGGGAGAGGGCTACGAGCAGTACTTC; J gene: TRBJ2-7; clone size: once; V gene: TRBV19; CDR3 length: 15; D gene: TRBD2
CDR3 protein: CASGTGEIKTQYF; CDR3 DNA: TGTGCCAGTGGGACAGGGGAGATCAAGACCCAGTACTTC; J gene: TRBJ2-5; clone size: NA; V gene: TRBV28; CDR3 length: 13; D gene: TRBD1
CDR3 protein: CASSDGTSGRALNIQYF; CDR3 DNA: TGTGCCAGCAGCGACGGGACTAGCGGGAGGGCCTTGAACATTCAGTACTTC; J gene: TRBJ2-4; clone size: NA; V gene: TRBV9; CDR3 length: 17; D gene: TRBD2
CDR3 protein: CASSWTGSVFEQYF; CDR3 DNA: TGTGCCAGCAGCTGGACAGGGTCTGTCTTCGAGCAGTACTTC; J gene: TRBJ2-7; clone size: NA; V gene: TRBV27; CDR3 length: 14; D gene: TRBD1
CDR3 protein: CASSLGSTDTQYF; CDR3 DNA: TGTGCCAGCAGCTTGGGCTCGACAGATACGCAGTATTTT; J gene: TRBJ2-3; clone size: NA; V gene: TRBV7-8; CDR3 length: 13; D gene: NA
CDR3 protein: CASSPRVSGYGYTF; CDR3 DNA: TGTGCCAGTAGTCCCAGGGTCTCGGGCTATGGCTACACCTTC; J gene: TRBJ1-2; clone size: NA; V gene: TRBV19; CDR3 length: 14; D gene: NA
CDR3 protein: CASSRGNRPQHF; CDR3 DNA: TGTGCCAGCAGTCGAGGGAATCGGCCCCAGCATTTT; J gene: TRBJ1-5; clone size: NA; V gene: TRBV9; CDR3 length: 12; D gene: NA
CDR3 protein: CASSLTSGPGQTQYF; CDR3 DNA: TGTGCCAGCAGTTTAACTAGCGGCCCGGGTCAGACCCAGTACTTC; J gene: TRBJ2-5; clone size: NA; V gene: TRBV27; CDR3 length: 15; D gene: TRBD2
CDR3 protein: CASSGGRGLGQPQHF; CDR3 DNA: TGTGCCAGTTCCGGGGGCAGGGGGCTTGGTCAGCCCCAGCATTTT; J gene: TRBJ1-5; clone size: NA; V gene: TRBV2; CDR3 length: 15; D gene: TRBD1
CDR3 protein: CASSPNREKLFF; CDR3 DNA: TGTGCCAGCTCACCAAACCGGGAAAAACTGTTTTTT; J gene: TRBJ1-4; clone size: NA; V gene: TRBV18; CDR3 length: 12; D gene: NA
CDR3 protein: CASSLAGTSGSPGELFF; CDR3 DNA: TGCGCCAGCAGCTTGGCTGGGACTAGCGGGAGCCCCGGGGAGCTGTTTTTT; J gene: TRBJ2-2; clone size: NA; V gene: TRBV5-1; CDR3 length: 17; D gene: TRBD2
CDR3 protein: CASRNAGIGNTEAFF; CDR3 DNA: TGCGCCAGCAGAAATGCGGGAATCGGAAACACTGAAGCTTTCTTT; J gene: TRBJ1-1; clone size: NA; V gene: TRBV5-1; CDR3 length: 15; D gene: NA
CDR3 protein: CASSYSNSLYEQYF; CDR3 DNA: TGTGCCAGCAGTTACTCGAACAGTCTCTACGAGCAGTACTTC; J gene: TRBJ2-7; clone size: NA; V gene: TRBV6-5; CDR3 length: 14; D gene: NA
CDR3 protein: CSVGGGSYNEQFF; CDR3 DNA: TGCAGCGTTGGGGGGGGGTCCTACAATGAGCAGTTCTTC; J gene: TRBJ2-1; clone size: NA; V gene: TRBV29-1; CDR3 length: 13; D gene: TRBD2
CDR3 protein: CAWGQGTNTEAFF; CDR3 DNA: TGTGCCTGGGGACAGGGAACGAACACTGAAGCTTTCTTT; J gene: TRBJ1-1; clone size: NA; V gene: TRBV30; CDR3 length: 13; D gene: TRBD1
CDR3 protein: CASSSPGQGVTGELFF; CDR3 DNA: TGTGCCAGCAGCTCCCCGGGACAGGGGGTCACCGGGGAGCTGTTTTTT; J gene: TRBJ2-2; clone size: NA; V gene: TRBV9; CDR3 length: 16; D gene: TRBD1
CDR3 protein: CASSLINNEQFF; CDR3 DNA: TGCGCCAGCAGCCTAATTAACAATGAGCAGTTCTTC; J gene: TRBJ2-1; clone size: NA; V gene: TRBV4-1; CDR3 length: 12; D gene: NA
CDR3 protein: CASSKFGSREGLRETQYF; CDR3 DNA: TGTGCCAGCAGCAAGTTTGGTTCGCGGGAGGGCCTGCGAGAGACCCAGTACTTC; J gene: TRBJ2-5; clone size: NA; V gene: TRBV21-1; CDR3 length: 18; D gene: NA
CDR3 protein: CASSQAPSDTDTQYF; CDR3 DNA: TGCGCCAGCAGCCAAGCCCCTAGCGACACAGATACGCAGTATTTT; J gene: TRBJ2-3; clone size: NA; V gene: TRBV4-1; CDR3 length: 15; D gene: NA
CDR3 protein: CASSWTMTRGTGELFF; CDR3 DNA: TGTGCCAGCAGCTGGACTATGACTAGAGGCACCGGGGAGCTGTTTTTT; J gene: TRBJ2-2; clone size: NA; V gene: TRBV7-3; CDR3 length: 16; D gene: NA
CDR3 protein: CASKPTGLRYEQYF; CDR3 DNA: TGTGCCAGTAAACCGACAGGGTTGCGGTACGAGCAGTACTTC; J gene: TRBJ2-7; clone size: NA; V gene: TRBV27; CDR3 length: 14; D gene: TRBD1
CDR3 protein: CASSRSLSEQFF; CDR3 DNA: TGTGCCAGCTCGCGGTCCCTTTCTGAGCAGTTCTTC; J gene: TRBJ2-1; clone size: NA; V gene: TRBV7-2; CDR3 length: 12; D gene: NA
CDR3 protein: CASSLGTGLNQPQHF; CDR3 DNA: TGTGCCAGCAGCTTAGGAACAGGGCTCAATCAGCCCCAGCATTTT; J gene: TRBJ1-5; clone size: NA; V gene: TRBV11-2; CDR3 length: 15; D gene: NA
CDR3 protein: CASSHGVSGQGQETQYF; CDR3 DNA: TGTGCCAGCAGCCACGGGGTGTCAGGACAGGGGCAAGAGACCCAGTACTTC; J gene: TRBJ2-5; clone size: NA; V gene: TRBV7-8; CDR3 length: 17; D gene: TRBD1
CDR3 protein: CASSLDFRGVAPGELFF; CDR3 DNA: TGTGCCAGCAGCTTAGATTTTCGGGGGGTGGCACCCGGGGAGCTGTTTTTT; J gene: TRBJ2-2; clone size: NA; V gene: TRBV11-2; CDR3 length: 17; D gene: TRBD2
CDR3 protein: CSVERLAGPSYEQYF; CDR3 DNA: TGCAGCGTTGAAAGACTAGCGGGGCCCTCCTACGAGCAGTACTTC; J gene: TRBJ2-7; clone size: NA; V gene: TRBV29-1; CDR3 length: 15; D gene: TRBD2
CDR3 protein: CASSAPTGDGYTF; CDR3 DNA: TGTGCCAGCAGCGCACCGACAGGGGACGGCTACACCTTC; J gene: TRBJ1-2; clone size: NA; V gene: TRBV9; CDR3 length: 13; D gene: TRBD1
CDR3 protein: CASSPQGPLGEASSTGELFF; CDR3 DNA: TGTGCCAGCAGCCCTCAAGGGCCATTAGGGGAGGCAAGTTCCACCGGGGAGCTGTTTTTT; J gene: TRBJ2-2; clone size: NA; V gene: TRBV9; CDR3 length: 20; D gene: NA
CDR3 protein: CASSLRGPKFYEQYF; CDR3 DNA: TGCGCCAGCAGCTTGCGAGGGCCTAAATTTTACGAGCAGTACTTC; J gene: TRBJ2-7; clone size: NA; V gene: TRBV5-1; CDR3 length: 15; D gene: NA
CDR3 protein: CASSDRGFYGYTF; CDR3 DNA: TGTGCCAGCAGTGACAGGGGGTTCTATGGCTACACCTTC; J gene: TRBJ1-2; clone size: NA; V gene: TRBV27; CDR3 length: 13; D gene: TRBD1
CDR3 protein: CASSSPLTGELFF; CDR3 DNA: TGTGCCAGCAGCTCCCCACTAACCGGGGAGCTGTTTTTT; J gene: TRBJ2-2; clone size: NA; V gene: TRBV7-9; CDR3 length: 13; D gene: NA
CDR3 protein: CASSLPTSPYEQYF; CDR3 DNA: TGTGCCAGCAGCTTACCCACTAGCCCCTACGAGCAGTACTTC; J gene: TRBJ2-7; clone size: NA; V gene: TRBV7-9; CDR3 length: 14; D gene: NA
CDR3 protein: CASSHSVAGSTDTQYF; CDR3 DNA: TGCGCCAGCAGCCATTCCGTAGCGGGAAGCACAGATACGCAGTATTTT; J gene: TRBJ2-3; clone size: NA; V gene: TRBV4-3; CDR3 length: 16; D gene: TRBD2
CDR3 protein: CASSPGVRDTEAFF; CDR3 DNA: TGTGCCAGCAGTCCGGGGGTAAGGGACACTGAAGCTTTCTTT; J gene: TRBJ1-1; clone size: NA; V gene: TRBV27; CDR3 length: 14; D gene: NA
CDR3 protein: CASSQVGLASRSSYEQYF; CDR3 DNA: TGCGCCAGCAGCCAAGTAGGACTAGCGTCTAGGAGCTCCTACGAGCAGTACTTC; J gene: TRBJ2-7; clone size: NA; V gene: TRBV4-1; CDR3 length: 18; D gene: TRBD2
CDR3 protein: CASSSGTDSGGDYGYTF; CDR3 DNA: TGTGCCAGCAGCTCCGGGACGGATTCCGGGGGGGACTATGGCTACACCTTC; J gene: TRBJ1-2; clone size: NA; V gene: TRBV13; CDR3 length: 17; D gene: NA
CDR3 protein: CAISVGGGYNEQFF; CDR3 DNA: TGTGCCATCAGTGTGGGGGGAGGATACAATGAGCAGTTCTTC; J gene: TRBJ2-1; clone size: NA; V gene: TRBV10-3; CDR3 length: 14; D gene: NA
CDR3 protein: CASSQEYSIRYSNQPQHF; CDR3 DNA: TGCGCCAGCAGCCAAGAGTATTCCATTAGATATAGCAATCAGCCCCAGCATTTT; J gene: TRBJ1-5; clone size: once; V gene: TRBV4-1; CDR3 length: 18; D gene: NA
CDR3 protein: CASSQDGRAHYEQYF; CDR3 DNA: TGCGCCAGCAGCCAAGATGGCAGGGCACACTACGAGCAGTACTTC; J gene: TRBJ2-7; clone size: NA; V gene: TRBV4-1; CDR3 length: 15; D gene: NA
CDR3 protein: CASSLTQGAEGNQPQHF; CDR3 DNA: TGCGCCAGCAGCTTGACCCAGGGGGCGGAGGGCAATCAGCCCCAGCATTTT; J gene: TRBJ1-5; clone size: once; V gene: TRBV5-1; CDR3 length: 17; D gene: TRBD1
CDR3 protein: CATRQGNHYEQYF; CDR3 DNA: TGTGCCACCAGACAGGGGAACCACTACGAGCAGTACTTC; J gene: TRBJ2-7; clone size: few; V gene: TRBV19; CDR3 length: 13; D gene: TRBD1
CDR3 protein: CASSGEGGSSYNEQFF; CDR3 DNA: TGTGCCAGCAGCGGCGAGGGCGGGAGCTCCTACAATGAGCAGTTCTTC; J gene: TRBJ2-1; clone size: NA; V gene: TRBV7-9; CDR3 length: 16; D gene: TRBD2
CDR3 protein: CASRRTSGSYNEQFF; CDR3 DNA: TGTGCCAGCAGAAGGACTAGCGGGTCCTACAATGAGCAGTTCTTC; J gene: TRBJ2-1; clone size: NA; V gene: TRBV27; CDR3 length: 15; D gene: TRBD2
CDR3 protein: CASSPWTGITEAFF; CDR3 DNA: TGTGCCAGCAGTCCCTGGACAGGGATAACTGAAGCTTTCTTT; J gene: TRBJ1-1; clone size: once; V gene: TRBV28; CDR3 length: 14; D gene: TRBD1
CDR3 protein: CGSGSADTQYF; CDR3 DNA: TGCGGGAGCGGGAGTGCAGATACGCAGTATTTT; J gene: TRBJ2-3; clone size: once; V gene: TRBV7-9; CDR3 length: 11; D gene: TRBD2